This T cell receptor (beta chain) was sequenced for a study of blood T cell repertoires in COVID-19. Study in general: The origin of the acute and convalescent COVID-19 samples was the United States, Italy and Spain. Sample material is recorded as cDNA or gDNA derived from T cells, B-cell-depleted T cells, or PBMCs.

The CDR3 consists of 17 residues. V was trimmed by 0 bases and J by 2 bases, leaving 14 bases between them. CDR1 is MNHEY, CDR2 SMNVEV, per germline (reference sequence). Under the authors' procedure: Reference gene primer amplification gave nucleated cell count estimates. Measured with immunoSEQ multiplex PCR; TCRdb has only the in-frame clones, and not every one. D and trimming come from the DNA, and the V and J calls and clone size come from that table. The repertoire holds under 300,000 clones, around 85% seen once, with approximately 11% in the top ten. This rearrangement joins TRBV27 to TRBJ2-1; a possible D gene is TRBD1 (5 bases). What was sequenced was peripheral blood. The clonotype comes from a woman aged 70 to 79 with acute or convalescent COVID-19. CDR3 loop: CASSLSRQISAYNEQFF. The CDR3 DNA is TGTGCCAGCAGTTTATCGCGACAGATAAGCGCCTACAATGAGCAGTTCTTC.